The rows below give T cell receptor beta chains drawn from one sample of a study of blood T cell repertoires in COVID-19. This table comes from immunoSEQ multiplex PCR, and its TCRdb copy is limited to in-frame clones, with some not included. In the table there are about 270,000 clones, 88% of which are singletons. Sequenced: PBMCs or T cells enriched from blood (not recorded which). These receptors all come from a woman aged 25 to 45 who had recovered from COVID-19. CDR3s include the opening cysteine and the closing phenylalanine or tryptophan. The D gene is left open where the match is weak. The size entry is marked missing in some rows and otherwise reads once, few, many or a size class.

J: TRBJ2-1
V: TRBV3-1/TRBV3-2
D: -
size: -
DNA: TGTGCCAGCAGGCTTAACAGTTATCCCCATGAGCAGTTCTTC
CDR3: CASRLNSYPHEQFF

J: TRBJ2-2
V: TRBV18
D: TRBD1
size: -
DNA: TGTGCCAGCTCACCAATAGGACAGGAAACCGGGGAGCTGTTTTTT
CDR3: CASSPIGQETGELFF

J: TRBJ2-5
V: TRBV7-8
D: -
size: -
DNA: TGTGCCAGCAGCCCTCTTGAGACCCAGTACTTC
CDR3: CASSPLETQYF

J: TRBJ2-3
V: TRBV7-2
D: -
size: -
DNA: TGTGCCAGCAGCTTAGTCGGCAGGAGCACAGATACGCAGTATTTT
CDR3: CASSLVGRSTDTQYF

J: TRBJ2-5
V: TRBV5-4
D: TRBD2
size: -
DNA: TGTGCCAGCAGCTTTCGGCGGGAGTCGGGAGAGACCCAGTACTTC
CDR3: CASSFRRESGETQYF

J: TRBJ1-1
V: TRBV29-1
D: TRBD1
size: -
DNA: TGCAGCGTCCGGACAGGGGGCAGCACTGAAGCTTTCTTT
CDR3: CSVRTGGSTEAFF

J: TRBJ2-7
V: TRBV5-6
D: TRBD1
size: -
DNA: TGTGCCAGCAGCGCGGGGACAGGGAAATACGAGCAGTACTTC
CDR3: CASSAGTGKYEQYF

J: TRBJ1-1
V: TRBV21-1
D: -
size: -
DNA: TGTGCCAGCAGCAAAGCGGGGCAAGACACTGAAGCTTTCTTT
CDR3: CASSKAGQDTEAFF

J: TRBJ2-3
V: TRBV9
D: TRBD2
size: -
DNA: TGTGCCAGCAGTCGTACCCCCCCAGCGGGGGGGTTAGATACGCAGTATTTT
CDR3: CASSRTPPAGGLDTQYF

J: TRBJ2-1
V: TRBV5-1
D: -
size: -
DNA: TGCGCCAGCAGTTCGGACTTTAATGAGCAGTTCTTC
CDR3: CASSSDFNEQFF

J: TRBJ1-1
V: TRBV25-1
D: -
size: -
DNA: TGTGCCAGCAGTGAATTGGCAGTCGCTGAAGCTTTCTTT
CDR3: CASSELAVAEAFF

J: TRBJ1-2
V: TRBV28
D: -
size: -
DNA: TGTGCCAGCAGTTTACCAACTAACTATGGCTACACCTTC
CDR3: CASSLPTNYGYTF

J: TRBJ1-1
V: TRBV7-9
D: -
size: -
DNA: TGTGCCAGCAGCTTATCTGAGCGCCCTGAAGCTTTCTTT
CDR3: CASSLSERPEAFF

J: TRBJ1-1
V: TRBV15
D: TRBD1
size: few
DNA: TGTGCCACCAGCAGAAGACAGGGAGGAAACACTGAAGCTTTCTTT
CDR3: CATSRRQGGNTEAFF

J: TRBJ2-7
V: TRBV30
D: -
size: -
DNA: TGTGCCTGGAGTGTAGTAGGGGGTTACGAGCAGTACTTC
CDR3: CAWSVVGGYEQYF

J: TRBJ2-3
V: TRBV9
D: -
size: once
DNA: TGTGCCAGCAGCGTAGTACGACTACCCACCGGCACAGATACGCAGTATTTT
CDR3: CASSVVRLPTGTDTQYF

J: TRBJ2-7
V: TRBV4-1
D: TRBD2
size: -
DNA: TGCGCCAGCAGCCAAGACGAGCGGGGGTCCCACTACGAGCAGTACTTC
CDR3: CASSQDERGSHYEQYF

J: TRBJ2-5
V: TRBV2
D: -
size: -
DNA: TGTGCCAGCAGTGAACGTCGGGACCAAGAGACCCAGTACTTC
CDR3: CASSERRDQETQYF

J: TRBJ1-2
V: TRBV3-1/TRBV3-2
D: -
size: -
DNA: TGTGCCAGCAGCCAAGGTTTTCGGACAGCCATCTATGGCTACACCTTC
CDR3: CASSQGFRTAIYGYTF

J: TRBJ2-5
V: TRBV6-1
D: -
size: few
DNA: TGTGCCAGCAGTGGTATAGTGGGCAGCAAAAAAGAGACCCAGTACTTC
CDR3: CASSGIVGSKKETQYF

J: TRBJ1-1
V: TRBV6-4
D: -
size: -
DNA: TGTGCCAGCAGTGTAGAGGCCTTCTCAGAAGCTTTCTTT
CDR3: CASSVEAFSEAFF

J: TRBJ2-7
V: TRBV30
D: -
size: -
DNA: TGTGCCTGGAGTTCCGGGGTGGAATACGAGCAGTACTTC
CDR3: CAWSSGVEYEQYF

J: TRBJ2-7
V: TRBV6-2/TRBV6-3
D: -
size: -
DNA: TGTGCCAGCAGTTCAGACTTGGGACTGAACTCCTACGAGCAGTACTTC
CDR3: CASSSDLGLNSYEQYF

J: TRBJ2-7
V: TRBV10-1
D: TRBD1
size: -
DNA: TGCGCCAGCAGTGAGGGACAGGGGGGCTACGAGCAGTACTTC
CDR3: CASSEGQGGYEQYF

J: TRBJ2-3
V: TRBV19
D: TRBD2
size: few
DNA: TGTGCCAGTAGTATAGGAACTAGCGGGAGGTCCGATACGCAGTATTTT
CDR3: CASSIGTSGRSDTQYF

J: TRBJ1-3
V: TRBV19
D: -
size: few
DNA: TGTGCCAGTAGTCAACAGGGAGGAAACACCATATATTTT
CDR3: CASSQQGGNTIYF

J: TRBJ2-1
V: TRBV7-3
D: -
size: few
DNA: TGTGCCAGCAGCTTCGCCGGACTTCCCAACAATGAGCAGTTCTTC
CDR3: CASSFAGLPNNEQFF

J: TRBJ1-3
V: TRBV7-9
D: -
size: once
DNA: TGTGCCAGCAGCTTGGGCGGGGGAAACACCATATATTTT
CDR3: CASSLGGGNTIYF

J: TRBJ2-1
V: TRBV15
D: -
size: -
DNA: TGTGCCACCAGCAGAGACCCTACGGACAATGAGCAGTTCTTC
CDR3: CATSRDPTDNEQFF

J: TRBJ2-1
V: TRBV3-1/TRBV3-2
D: TRBD2
size: -
DNA: TGTGCCAGCAGCCTTGGACTAGCCTCCGGCAATGAGCAGTTCTTC
CDR3: CASSLGLASGNEQFF

J: TRBJ1-3
V: TRBV4-3
D: -
size: -
DNA: TGCGCCAGCAGCCCGGAGCGGCATATTAGAAACACCATATATTTT
CDR3: CASSPERHIRNTIYF

J: TRBJ2-5
V: TRBV29-1
D: -
size: -
DNA: TGCAGCGTTGATGTCGATTGGGCAGAGACCCAGTACTTC
CDR3: CSVDVDWAETQYF

J: TRBJ2-1
V: TRBV19
D: TRBD1
size: -
DNA: TGTGCCAGTCACCGACAGGGTTTCTACAATGAGCAGTTCTTC
CDR3: CASHRQGFYNEQFF

J: TRBJ2-7
V: TRBV5-6
D: TRBD2
size: -
DNA: TGTGCCAGCAGCTCTGGCCCCAGCGGGAGGGTCAACGAGCAGTACTTC
CDR3: CASSSGPSGRVNEQYF

J: TRBJ1-1
V: TRBV5-4
D: TRBD1
size: few
DNA: TGTGCCAGCAGCTTGGAGACAGGGGCCCATCCTTTCTTT
CDR3: CASSLETGAHPFF

J: TRBJ2-5
V: TRBV5-1
D: -
size: -
DNA: TGCGCCAGCAGCTCACTCATCCAAGAGACCCAGTACTTC
CDR3: CASSSLIQETQYF

J: TRBJ1-2
V: TRBV19
D: TRBD1
size: -
DNA: TGTGCCAGTATCGGCTCGGACAGGGGATCCCCTCCGTTCAACTATGGCTACACCTTC
CDR3: CASIGSDRGSPPFNYGYTF

J: TRBJ2-1
V: TRBV28
D: TRBD1
size: -
DNA: TGTGCCAGCAGTTGGGGACAGAGGAATGAGCAGTTCTTC
CDR3: CASSWGQRNEQFF

J: TRBJ2-3
V: TRBV28
D: -
size: -
DNA: TGTGCCAGCACCTACAGGGGCCGCGGGACTAGCACAGATACGCAGTATTTT
CDR3: CASTYRGRGTSTDTQYF

J: TRBJ1-2
V: TRBV12-3/TRBV12-4
D: -
size: -
DNA: TGTGCCAGCAGTTTGGCAAGTGGTGGCTACACCTTC
CDR3: CASSLASGGYTF

J: TRBJ2-5
V: TRBV19
D: TRBD1
size: once
DNA: TGTGCCAGTAGTCCAGGGGGTGAGACCCAGTACTTC
CDR3: CASSPGGETQYF

J: TRBJ1-5
V: TRBV27
D: -
size: -
DNA: TGTGCCAGCAGTTTCACAGGAAGCAATCAGCCCCAGCATTTT
CDR3: CASSFTGSNQPQHF

J: TRBJ1-4
V: TRBV7-2
D: -
size: -
DNA: TGTGCCAGCAGCTTTCACGTAGATAATGAAAAACTGTTTTTT
CDR3: CASSFHVDNEKLFF

J: TRBJ2-5
V: TRBV30
D: TRBD1
size: -
DNA: TGTGCCTGGAGTGTGCCGGGGACAGGGGGCCAAGAGACCCAGTACTTC
CDR3: CAWSVPGTGGQETQYF

J: TRBJ2-5
V: TRBV5-1
D: -
size: -
DNA: TGCGCCAGCAGCTATGAGCAAGAGACCCAGTACTTC
CDR3: CASSYEQETQYF

J: TRBJ2-7
V: TRBV5-1
D: -
size: -
DNA: TGCGCCAGCAGCCTGCGACTCTCCTACGAGCAGTACTTC
CDR3: CASSLRLSYEQYF

J: TRBJ2-2
V: TRBV9
D: TRBD1
size: once
DNA: TGTGCCAGCAGCCGACAGGGCGGCAACACCGGGGAGCTGTTTTTT
CDR3: CASSRQGGNTGELFF

J: TRBJ1-1
V: TRBV5-1
D: -
size: -
DNA: TGCGCCAGCAGCTTGGATCCGGGAACTGAAGCTTTCTTT
CDR3: CASSLDPGTEAFF

J: TRBJ2-1
V: TRBV6-5
D: -
size: -
DNA: TGTGCCAGCAGTACTACAGGGTACAATGAGCAGTTCTTC
CDR3: CASSTTGYNEQFF

J: TRBJ2-2
V: TRBV24-1
D: TRBD2
size: -
DNA: TGTGCCACCAGTGACCTAACTAGCGACCCCGGGGAGCTGTTTTTT
CDR3: CATSDLTSDPGELFF

J: TRBJ1-2
V: TRBV19
D: -
size: -
DNA: TGTGCCAGTAATTTTGGCGGGGCTGGCGGCTACACCTTC
CDR3: CASNFGGAGGYTF

J: TRBJ2-3
V: TRBV3-1/TRBV3-2
D: TRBD2
size: -
DNA: TGTGCCAGCAGTGGCGGGAGGGCCCATTTGACAGATACGCAGTATTTT
CDR3: CASSGGRAHLTDTQYF

J: TRBJ2-3
V: TRBV11-2
D: -
size: -
DNA: TGTGCCAGCAGCTTAGGAGTAGCGACAGATACGCAGTATTTT
CDR3: CASSLGVATDTQYF

J: TRBJ2-7
V: TRBV10-2
D: -
size: -
DNA: TGCGCCAGCAGTGAGAGGGGGATCTACGAGCAGTACTTC
CDR3: CASSERGIYEQYF